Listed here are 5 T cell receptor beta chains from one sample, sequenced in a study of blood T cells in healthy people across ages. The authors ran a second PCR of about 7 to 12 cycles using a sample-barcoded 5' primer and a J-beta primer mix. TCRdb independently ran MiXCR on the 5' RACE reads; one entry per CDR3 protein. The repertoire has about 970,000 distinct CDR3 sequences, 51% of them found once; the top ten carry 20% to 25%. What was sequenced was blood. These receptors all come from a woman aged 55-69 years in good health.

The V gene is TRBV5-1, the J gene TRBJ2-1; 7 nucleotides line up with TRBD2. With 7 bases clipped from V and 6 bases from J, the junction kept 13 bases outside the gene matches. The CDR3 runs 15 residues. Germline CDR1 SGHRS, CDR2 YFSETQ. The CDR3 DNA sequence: TGCGCCAGCGGCCTTGGCGGGAGAACCTTCAATGAGCAGTTCTTC. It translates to CASGLGGRTFNEQFF.

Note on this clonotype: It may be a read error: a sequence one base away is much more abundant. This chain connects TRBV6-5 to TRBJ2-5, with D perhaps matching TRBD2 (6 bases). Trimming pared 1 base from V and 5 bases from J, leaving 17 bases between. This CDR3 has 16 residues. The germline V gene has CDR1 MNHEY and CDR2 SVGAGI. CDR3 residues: CASSYLAGIVQETQYF. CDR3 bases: TGTGCCAGCAGTTACTTGGCGGGAATCGTACAGGAGACCCAGTACTTC.

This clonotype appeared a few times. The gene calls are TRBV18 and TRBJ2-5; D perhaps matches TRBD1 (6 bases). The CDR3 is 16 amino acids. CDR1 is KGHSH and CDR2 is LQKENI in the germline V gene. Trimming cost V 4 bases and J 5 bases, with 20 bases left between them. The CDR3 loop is CASSLTLQGTIETQYF. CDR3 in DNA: TGTGCCAGCTCACTTACTTTACAGGGCACGATTGAGACCCAGTACTTC.

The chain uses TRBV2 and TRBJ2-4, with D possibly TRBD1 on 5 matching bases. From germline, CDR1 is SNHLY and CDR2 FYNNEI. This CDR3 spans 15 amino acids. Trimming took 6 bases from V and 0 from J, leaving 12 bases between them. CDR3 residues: CASSIARVAKNIQYF. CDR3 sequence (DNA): TGTGCCAGCAGCATCGCCAGGGTAGCCAAAAACATTCAGTACTTC. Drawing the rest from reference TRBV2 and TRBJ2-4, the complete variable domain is EPEVTQTPSHQVTQMGQEVILRCVPISNHLYFYWYRQILGQKVEFLVSFYNNEISEKSEIFDDQFSVERPDGSNFTLKIRSTKLEDSAMYFCASSIARVAKNIQYFGAGTRLSVL.

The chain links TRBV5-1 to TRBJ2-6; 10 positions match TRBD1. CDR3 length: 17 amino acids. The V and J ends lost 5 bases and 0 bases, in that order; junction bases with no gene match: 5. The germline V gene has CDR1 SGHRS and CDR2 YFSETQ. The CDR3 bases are TGCGCCAGCAGGGAGGGGACAGGGGTCTCTGGGGCCAACGTCCTGACTTTC. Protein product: CASREGTGVSGANVLTF.